The next 19 T cell receptor beta chains were all read from a single sample in a study of shared clonotypes between healthy human individuals. The naive CD8 fraction comprised CD45RO-negative cells positively selected for CCR7 and excluded terminally differentiated effector memory CD45RA+ cells. Here immunoSEQ multiplex PCR was the method, and the copy in TCRdb shows in-frame clones only, minus some. The sample holds hundreds of thousands of clones, 80% to 95% seen once. Specimen: naive CD8+ T cells sorted from blood. Receptors were obtained from a man aged 30 to 39 in good health.

There are a few counts of this clone. This chain joins TRBV2 and TRBJ2-4; 10 bases are a match to TRBD1. The germline V gene encodes CDR1 SNHLY and CDR2 FYNNEI. V shed 11 bases, J shed 1 base, and the junction held 11 bases outside the gene matches. There are 16 residues in the CDR3. CDR3 DNA: TGTGCCGCAAACTCCGGGACAGGGGAGGCCAAAAACATTCAGTACTTC. It codes for CAANSGTGEAKNIQYF.

Turning to this clone: Other nucleotide sequences in the sample specify the same CDR3. The chain links TRBV7-9 to TRBJ2-1; no reliable D call. With 1 base removed from V and 7 bases from J, the gap between germline ends came to 5 bases. Per the germline V gene, CDR1 is SEHNR and CDR2 is FQNEAQ (reference sequence). This CDR3 has 12 amino acids. CDR3 protein: CASSLEANEQFF. DNA for the CDR3: TGTGCCAGCAGCTTAGAAGCGAATGAGCAGTTCTTC.

The DNA for the CDR3 is TGTGCCAGCAGCTTATTGGGGCGCTCCTACAATGAGCAGTTCTTC. Residues: CASSLLGRSYNEQFF. The chain couples TRBV7-2 to TRBJ2-1; tentatively, D is TRBD1 (5 bases). This CDR3 has 15 amino acids. Per germline, CDR1 SGHTA and CDR2 FQGNSA. Trimming left V 2 bases short and J 0 bases short, with 8 bases between.

The V gene is TRBV6-5, the J gene TRBJ2-5; TRBD2 matches 8 bases. Germline V lookup: CDR1 MNHEY, CDR2 SVGAGI. Unmatched junction bases numbered 5, after V lost 2 bases and J lost 0 bases. The CDR3 spans 16 residues. As DNA, the CDR3 is TGTGCCAGCAGTTACGGAACTAGCGGTTACCAAGAGACCCAGTACTTC. Amino acids: CASSYGTSGYQETQYF.

This chain uses TRBV13 with TRBJ2-3; D not resolved. CDR1 is PRHDT, CDR2 FYEKMQ, per germline (reference sequence). V was pared by 4 bases and J by 2 bases, with 4 bases between. The CDR3 consists of 12 residues. Written as DNA, the CDR3 is TGTGCCAGCAGCTCCTTCACAGATACGCAGTATTTT. It codes for CASSSFTDTQYF.

The chain employs TRBV12-5 and TRBJ2-5, with TRBD2 as a possible D gene (6 bases). Germline values: CDR1 LGHNT, CDR2 FRNRAP. Trimming took 2 bases from V and 5 from J, leaving 15 bases between them. This CDR3 has 15 residues. Here the CDR3 reads CASGLWEDPGETQYF. The CDR3 coding sequence is TGTGCTAGTGGTTTGTGGGAGGATCCCGGGGAGACCCAGTACTTC.

The chain combines TRBV5-6 with TRBJ2-3, with 9 bases lining up with TRBD1. The germline CDR1 and CDR2 sequences are SGHDT and YYEEEE. This CDR3 contains 15 residues. The V gene end was trimmed by 0 bases and the J gene end by 2 bases; junction bases not matched to a gene: 1. The CDR3 nucleotides are TGTGCCAGCAGCTTGGGGACAGGGGCCACAGATACGCAGTATTTT. Its translation is CASSLGTGATDTQYF.

The J gene is TRBJ2-1, the V gene TRBV6-1; the match to TRBD1 covers 7 bases. Germline V CDR1 and CDR2: MNHNS, SASEGT. The CDR3 has 16 amino acids. The V gene end was trimmed by 2 bases and the J gene end by 2 bases; junction bases not matched to a gene: 6. DNA for the CDR3: TGTGCCAGCAGTGAACCCCGACAGGGCCCCTACAATGAGCAGTTCTTC. Translation gives CASSEPRQGPYNEQFF.

Only one count was recorded for this clone. The rearrangement uses TRBV5-1 and TRBJ2-7; 9 bases match TRBD1. Germline CDR1 and CDR2: SGHRS and YFSETQ. The ends lost 3 bases at V and 5 bases at J; junction bases unmatched: 6. The CDR3 sequence is 14 residues long. Here the CDR3 reads CASSSGQGFDEQYF. CDR3 nucleotides: TGCGCCAGCAGCTCGGGACAGGGTTTTGACGAGCAGTACTTC.

On this clone: This sample includes further DNA sequences coding for the same CDR3. The gene calls are TRBV7-9 and TRBJ2-5; D possibly matches TRBD1 or TRBD2 (6 bases each). Germline assignment: CDR1 SEHNR and CDR2 FQNEAQ (reference sequence). This CDR3 is 14 amino acids long. V dropped 4 bases and J dropped 1 base, with 10 bases sitting between them. CDR3 in amino acids: CASSWPGAQETQYF. The CDR3 region has the DNA TGTGCCAGCAGCTGGCCGGGGGCCCAAGAGACCCAGTACTTC.

This rearrangement joins TRBV28 to TRBJ2-1; TRBD1 aligns across 10 bases. The V and J ends lost 5 bases and 8 bases, in that order; junction bases with no gene match: 9. This CDR3 spans 15 amino acids. The V gene's germline CDR1 is MDHEN and CDR2 SYDVKM. The CDR3 is CASSPPGTGDDEQFF. The CDR3 DNA follows: TGTGCCAGCAGTCCGCCCGGGACAGGGGACGATGAGCAGTTCTTC.

The rearrangement uses TRBV7-9 and TRBJ2-5, with D possibly matching TRBD1 (6 bases). CDR3 length equals 14 residues. Germline V gene lookup returns CDR1 SEHNR and CDR2 FQNEAQ (reference sequence). V was cut by 5 bases and J by 1 base, with 11 bases left in between. CDR3 in amino acids: CASSLSGAQETQYF. CDR3 bases: TGTGCCAGCAGCCTATCAGGGGCCCAAGAGACCCAGTACTTC.

The chain uses TRBV7-9 and TRBJ2-1; 12 bases fit TRBD2. This CDR3 contains 15 residues. Germline trimming cut 5 bases from V and 8 bases from J; bases unmatched to any gene: 7. Per germline, CDR1 SEHNR and CDR2 FQNEAQ (reference sequence). DNA of the CDR3: TGTGCCAGCAGCCGACTAGCGGGAGCCCCCCATGAGCAGTTCTTC. Amino acid sequence: CASSRLAGAPHEQFF. The whole variable domain, filled in from reference TRBV7-9 and TRBJ2-1, reads DTGVSQNPRHKITKRGQNVTFRCDPISEHNRLYWYRQTLGQGPEFLTYFQNEAQLEKSRLLSDRFSAERPKGSFSTLEIQRTEQGDSAMYLCASSRLAGAPHEQFFGPGTRLTVL.

The chain recombines TRBV2 with TRBJ2-2, with 8 bases fitting TRBD1. CDR1 and CDR2 (germline): SNHLY, FYNNEI. Trimming removed 7 bases from V and 1 base from J; junction bases left unmatched: 2. The CDR3 is made up of 14 amino acids. As DNA, the CDR3 is TGTGCCAGCACCGGGACAGGGAACACCGGGGAGCTGTTTTTT. Protein product: CASTGTGNTGELFF.

This clone was counted a few times. DNA of the CDR3: TGTGCCAGCAGCTTAGTTATAGCGGGAGGAACAAGGGAGCTGTTTTTT. Residues: CASSLVIAGGTRELFF. V is TRBV13 and J is TRBJ2-2; 10 positions match TRBD2. In germline, CDR1 is PRHDT, CDR2 FYEKMQ (reference sequence). Losses at the gene ends were 1 base for V and 9 bases for J; bases not matched to a gene: 8. The CDR3 is 16 residues long. The complete variable domain, with remaining parts taken from reference TRBV13 and TRBJ2-2, reads AAGVIQSPRHLIKEKRETATLKCYPIPRHDTVYWYQQGPGQDPQFLISFYEKMQSDKGSIPDRFSAQQFSDYHSELNMSSLELGDSALYFCASSLVIAGGTRELFFGEGSRLTVL.

The count of this clone is one. CDR3 coding DNA: TGTGCCAGCAGTTCGCGATTTGCTAGCGTGATCTACGAGCAGTACTTC. Translated: CASSSRFASVIYEQYF. The V call is TRBV28, the J call TRBJ2-7, with D perhaps TRBD2 (6 bases). Germline V CDR1 and CDR2: MDHEN, SYDVKM. The CDR3 covers 16 residues. The V end lost 4 bases, the J end lost 3 bases, and 19 bases lay between the germline ends.

The chain employs TRBV27 and TRBJ2-2, with D uncertain. Germline assignment: CDR1 MNHEY and CDR2 SMNVEV (reference sequence). The ends were cut back, 2 bases at V and 8 bases at J, with 3 bases in the middle. CDR3 size: 11 residues. DNA of the CDR3: TGTGCCAGCAGTTTACAGGGGGAGCTGTTTTTT. It encodes CASSLQGELFF.

The chain is built from TRBV7-3 and TRBJ2-1; 10 bases fit TRBD2. With 5 bases clipped from V and 6 bases from J, the junction kept 7 bases outside the gene matches. Per the germline V gene, CDR1 is SGHTA and CDR2 is FQGTGA. This CDR3 is built from 15 residues. The CDR3 protein is CASSPQASGGNEQFF. CDR3 DNA sequence: TGTGCCAGCAGCCCGCAGGCTAGCGGGGGCAATGAGCAGTTCTTC.

The chain is built from TRBV13 and TRBJ2-3; TRBD1 matches at 7 bases. This CDR3 has 17 amino acids. With V trimmed by 6 bases and J by 0 bases, 12 bases remained unmatched. Germline values: CDR1 PRHDT, CDR2 FYEKMQ (reference sequence). In DNA, the CDR3 is TGTGCCAGCAGTTTAACCCCCGGGACAGCTAGCACAGATACGCAGTATTTT. It yields the protein CASSLTPGTASTDTQYF.